These 17 T cell receptor beta chains originate from one sample sequenced in a study of T cells in localized non-small cell lung cancer. Produced via immunoSEQ multiplex PCR; TCRdb's table is partial and in-frame only. The sample includes around 64,000 clones, around 81% of them seen just once. Source: PBMCs, taken before any cancer treatment. Source of these receptors: a man aged 40 to 70 with stage II lung adenocarcinoma.

This chain joins TRBV4-1 and TRBJ1-2; TRBD1 matches 11 bases. CDR1 is MGHRA and CDR2 is YSYEKL in the germline V gene. CDR3 length equals 16 residues. V dropped 4 bases and J dropped 0; count of bases not matched to a gene: 4. The CDR3, as DNA: TGCGCCAGCAGCCTGGACAGGGGGCCGCCTAACTATGGCTACACCTTC. This gives the protein CASSLDRGPPNYGYTF.

The CDR3 protein is CSARRETQYF. CDR3 sequence (DNA): TGCAGTGCTAGACGGGAGACCCAGTACTTC. V is TRBV20-1 and J is TRBJ2-5; D is undetermined. The CDR3 has 10 amino acids. CDR1 is DFQATT and CDR2 is SNEGSKA in the germline V gene (reference sequence). Trimming left V 2 bases short and J 5 bases short, with 3 bases between.

This clone was counted a single time. CDR3 sequence (DNA): TGTGCCAGCTCCGTTGGGGGTTCGGGGCACGGTGGCAAAAACATTCAGTACTTC. As protein: CASSVGGSGHGGKNIQYF. This chain links TRBV9 with TRBJ2-4; D may be TRBD1 or TRBD2 (5 bases each). Germline V lookup: CDR1 SGDLS, CDR2 YYNGEE. Trimming cost V 7 bases and J 3 bases, with 26 bases left between them. The CDR3 totals 18 residues.

The table lists this clone with a few counts. The chain uses TRBV30 and TRBJ1-5; D remains unclear. Trimming took off 1 base at V and 3 bases at J, with 7 bases between the two ends. This CDR3 comprises 13 residues. CDR1 and CDR2 from the germline V gene are GTSNPN and SVGIG (reference sequence). The CDR3 loop reads CAWSASLNQPQHF. CDR3 coding DNA: TGTGCCTGGAGTGCAAGCCTCAATCAGCCCCAGCATTTT.

This rearrangement joins TRBV5-1 to TRBJ1-3; D is undetermined. From germline, CDR1 is SGHRS and CDR2 YFSETQ. The CDR3 is made up of 16 amino acids. V lost 0 bases and J lost 0, with 10 bases in between. CDR3 nucleotides: TGCGCCAGCAGCTTGGGGCAGCTGCCCTCTGGAAACACCATATATTTT. This sequence encodes CASSLGQLPSGNTIYF.

CDR3 nucleotides: TGTGCCAGCAGCGTAGAGGGGCTGATCCTCTCTGGAAACACCATATATTTT. The encoded protein is CASSVEGLILSGNTIYF. This rearrangement joins TRBV9 to TRBJ1-3; possible D gene TRBD1, 5 bases. Looked up from germline, CDR1 is SGDLS and CDR2 is YYNGEE. Trimming cost V 0 bases and J 0 bases, with 13 bases left between them. CDR3 length equals 17 residues.

Worth noting for this clone: The junction shows a germline mismatch at one end, possibly a read error. V is TRBV7-7 and J is TRBJ2-5; 7 nucleotides line up with TRBD2. Germline CDR1 SSHAT, CDR2 FNYEAQ (reference sequence). The length of the CDR3 is 15 residues. CDR3 residues: CASSLGLTVEETQYF. The CDR3 DNA reads as TGTGCTAGCAGCTTGGGACTAACAGTGGAAGAGACCCAGTACTTC.

The chain carries TRBV5-1 and TRBJ2-5; D is perhaps TRBD2 (5 bases). Trimming pared 0 bases from V and 4 bases from J, leaving 16 bases between. The length of the CDR3 is 16 residues. The germline V gene encodes CDR1 SGHRS and CDR2 YFSETQ. The CDR3 loop reads CASSLAGPGLGETQYF. The CDR3 DNA sequence: TGCGCCAGCAGCTTGGCCGGACCCGGACTCGGAGAGACCCAGTACTTC. Combining the CDR3 with reference TRBV5-1 and TRBJ2-5 gives the whole variable domain KAGVTQTPRYLIKTRGQQVTLSCSPISGHRSVSWYQQTPGQGLQFLFEYFSETQRNKGNFPGRFSGRQFSNSRSEMNVSTLELGDSALYLCASSLAGPGLGETQYFGPGTRLLVL.

The J gene is TRBJ1-2, the V gene TRBV13; 7 nucleotides match TRBD1. J lost 2 bases, V lost 4 bases, and 13 bases had no gene match. From germline, CDR1 is PRHDT and CDR2 FYEKMQ (reference sequence). There are 17 residues in the CDR3. The CDR3 region is CASSSTSDRAVNYGYTF. The CDR3 nucleotides are TGTGCCAGCAGCTCGACATCCGACAGGGCCGTAAACTATGGCTACACCTTC.

The chain combines TRBV19 with TRBJ1-5; D unresolved. Germline loops: CDR1 LNHDA, CDR2 SQIVND (reference sequence). There are 16 residues in the CDR3. Trimming cost V 0 bases and J 0 bases, with 9 bases left between them. The CDR3 DNA follows: TGTGCCAGTAGTATAGATTTCGGGGTTAGCAATCAGCCCCAGCATTTT. Protein: CASSIDFGVSNQPQHF.

The rearrangement uses TRBV4-1 and TRBJ2-1; the match to TRBD2 covers 8 bases. The CDR3 has 18 amino acids. Looked up from germline, CDR1 is MGHRA and CDR2 is YSYEKL. The ends lost 4 bases at V and 3 bases at J; junction bases unmatched: 14. The CDR3 protein is CASSLSGSGGTIYNEQFF. In DNA, the CDR3 is TGCGCCAGCAGCCTAAGCGGGAGTGGGGGGACAATCTACAATGAGCAGTTCTTC.

J is TRBJ2-1 and V is TRBV5-1; no firm D call. Per the germline V gene, CDR1 is SGHRS and CDR2 is YFSETQ. The V and J ends lost 0 bases and 4 bases respectively, with 20 bases between them. There are 18 residues in the CDR3. CDR3 protein: CASSLEAPRGRAYNEQFF. CDR3 in DNA: TGCGCCAGCAGCTTGGAAGCCCCCCGCGGCAGAGCTTACAATGAGCAGTTCTTC.

The rearrangement uses TRBV30 and TRBJ2-3, with D unclear. Trimming took 0 bases from V and 2 from J, leaving 9 bases between them. Germline assignment: CDR1 GTSNPN and CDR2 SVGIG (reference sequence). The CDR3 spans 14 residues. The CDR3 loop is CAWSVQLITDTQYF. CDR3 nucleotides: TGTGCCTGGAGTGTACAACTGATCACAGATACGCAGTATTTT. The whole variable domain, remainder taken from reference TRBV30 and TRBJ2-3, is SQTIHQWPATLVQPVGSPLSLECTVEGTSNPNLYWYRQAAGRGLQLLFYSVGIGQISSEVPQNLSASRPQDRQFILSSKKLLLSDSGFYLCAWSVQLITDTQYFGPGTRLTVL.

The chain employs TRBV6-5 and TRBJ2-7; 8 bases match TRBD2. Germline V gene data show CDR1 as MNHEY and CDR2 as SVGAGI. Trimming took 6 bases from V and 2 from J; bases not matched to a gene: 3. This CDR3 is built from 13 residues. CDR3 residues: CASRPGGTYEQYF. Here the CDR3 DNA reads TGTGCCAGCAGACCGGGAGGGACCTACGAGCAGTACTTC.

This clone was picked up one time. The chain couples TRBV6-1 to TRBJ2-5; possibly TRBD1 for D (5 bases). This CDR3 comprises 13 residues. V lost 4 bases to trimming and J lost 2 bases, with 8 bases between them. CDR1 is MNHNS and CDR2 is SASEGT in the germline V gene. Here the CDR3 reads CASSVDTQETQYF. Here the CDR3 DNA reads TGTGCCAGCAGTGTGGACACTCAAGAGACCCAGTACTTC.

The chain combines TRBV11-3 with TRBJ2-2; D uncertain. Germline values: CDR1 SGHNT, CDR2 YENEEA. V dropped 5 bases and J dropped 2 bases, with 3 bases sitting between them. This CDR3 region has 12 residues. The CDR3 DNA reads as TGTGCCAGCAGCCAAAACACCGGGGAGCTGTTTTTT. This sequence encodes CASSQNTGELFF.

This sequence joins TRBV12-5 and TRBJ1-1; 9 nucleotides agree with TRBD1. The CDR3 has 13 amino acids. Germline values: CDR1 LGHNT, CDR2 FRNRAP. The junction had 3 bases not matched to a gene; V was cut back by 6 bases and J by 4 bases. CDR3 in DNA: TGTGCTAGTGGCTCGACAGGGGGCACTGAAGCTTTCTTT. Its protein is CASGSTGGTEAFF. Together with reference TRBV12-5 and TRBJ1-1, the CDR3 gives the full variable domain: DARVTQTPRHKVTEMGQEVTMRCQPILGHNTVFWYRQTMMQGLELLAYFRNRAPLDDSGMPKDRFSAEMPDATLATLKIQPSEPRDSAVYFCASGSTGGTEAFFGQGTRLTVV.